A selection of T cell receptor beta chains follows, all from one sample in a study of T cell responses to AZD1222 COVID-19 vaccine. The protocol was immunoSEQ multiplex PCR, while the TCRdb copy is restricted to in-frame clones and leaves out a portion. The table records more than 150,000 clones, around 87% of them present only once. This sample comprised peripheral blood, obtained 28 days after the second AZD1222 dose. The receptors were sampled from an adult who received the AZD1222 COVID-19 vaccine. Each CDR3 is given with its conserved first and last residue. The D gene is left open where the match is weak. Clone size appears in some rows only: once, few, many, or a class for an expanded clone.

abundance,d_gene,v_gene,j_gene,CDR3nt,CDR3aa
NA,TRBD2,TRBV7-2,TRBJ2-2,TGTGCCAGCAGCTTGGGACTAGGGAACACCGGGGAGCTGTTTTTT,CASSLGLGNTGELFF
once,NA,TRBV10-3,TRBJ2-2,TGTGCCATCAGTCGGGCCGGGGAGCTGTTTTTT,CAISRAGELFF
NA,NA,TRBV6-6,TRBJ2-7,TGTGCCAGCAGTTACGGGACTTCTCATTCCTACGAGCAGTACTTC,CASSYGTSHSYEQYF
NA,NA,TRBV14,TRBJ1-6,TGTGCCAGCAGCCAAGTCGGCAATTCACCCCTCCACTTT,CASSQVGNSPLHF
NA,NA,TRBV7-9,TRBJ2-3,TGTGCCAGCAGCCGTCTTGAACCGAGAACAGATACGCAGTATTTT,CASSRLEPRTDTQYF
NA,NA,TRBV5-1,TRBJ2-6,TGCGCCAGCAGCTTGCGCGGGGCTCCCCTCTCTGGGGCCAACGTCCTGACTTTC,CASSLRGAPLSGANVLTF
NA,NA,TRBV10-3,TRBJ2-7,TGTGCCATCGCAGGGAGATCCTACGAGCAGTACTTC,CAIAGRSYEQYF
NA,NA,TRBV5-1,TRBJ1-2,TGCGCCAGCAGCTTGACCCTAACAGCTACTAACTATGGCTACACCTTC,CASSLTLTATNYGYTF
NA,NA,TRBV20-1,TRBJ2-7,TGCAGTGCTAGAGTTTTGGACCAGCAGTACTTC,CSARVLDQQYF
NA,NA,TRBV4-1,TRBJ2-7,TGCGCCAGCAGCCAAGATCGGTACGAGCAGTACTTC,CASSQDRYEQYF
NA,TRBD1,TRBV6-2/TRBV6-3,TRBJ1-2,TGTGCCAGCAGTTACGGGACAGGGGAGCCTATAAACTATGGCTACACCTTC,CASSYGTGEPINYGYTF
NA,TRBD1,TRBV19,TRBJ2-2,TGTGCCAGTAGTAAGAGACAGGGAATCGTAGGGGAGCTGTTTTTT,CASSKRQGIVGELFF
NA,TRBD2,TRBV4-1,TRBJ2-7,TGCGCCAGCAGCCCAACGGTGGGGGGGGAGAGCCACGAGCAGTACTTC,CASSPTVGGESHEQYF
once,TRBD1,TRBV11-2,TRBJ1-4,TGTGCCAGCAGCTTCCCGGGACAGGCTAATGAAAAACTGTTTTTT,CASSFPGQANEKLFF
once,TRBD2,TRBV19,TRBJ2-2,TGTGCCAGTAGTAAGGCTAGCGGGAGAGGTGCCGGGGAGCTGTTTTTT,CASSKASGRGAGELFF
few,NA,TRBV18,TRBJ1-3,TGTGCCAGCTCACCAGAGGTGGGGAGCTCTGGAAACACCATATATTTT,CASSPEVGSSGNTIYF
once,TRBD1,TRBV5-6,TRBJ1-4,TGTGCCAGCAGCTTGGCGACAGGGGAGTTTGGGGAAAAACTGTTTTTT,CASSLATGEFGEKLFF
NA,TRBD2,TRBV4-2,TRBJ2-1,TGTGCCAGCAGCCAGGAGGGGACTAGCGGGGACAATGAGCAGTTCTTC,CASSQEGTSGDNEQFF
few,NA,TRBV2,TRBJ1-2,TGTGCCAGCAGTGAAGTGAGCCAAAGCTATGGCTACACCTTC,CASSEVSQSYGYTF
NA,NA,TRBV6-5,TRBJ2-7,TGTGCCAGCAGATGGACGGGAAGCTCCTACGAGCAGTACTTC,CASRWTGSSYEQYF
NA,TRBD1,TRBV9,TRBJ2-7,TGTGCCAGCAGCGTGGGACAGGGGACCTACGAGCAGTACTTC,CASSVGQGTYEQYF
NA,NA,TRBV10-3,TRBJ2-7,TGTGCCATCAGTGATCGGCTAGCCACCCATCCGTACTTC,CAISDRLATHPYF
NA,NA,TRBV12-3/TRBV12-4,TRBJ2-5,TGTGCCAGCAGTTTATGGGGTCCCGAGACCCAGTACTTC,CASSLWGPETQYF
few,NA,TRBV3-1/TRBV3-2,TRBJ1-5,TGTGCCAGCAGCCTCTTTCTTGACCAGCCCCAGCATTTT,CASSLFLDQPQHF
NA,NA,TRBV10-3,TRBJ2-7,TGTGCCATCAAACGAGGCGGGACAGTCAACTACGAGCAGTACTTC,CAIKRGGTVNYEQYF
NA,NA,TRBV11-2,TRBJ1-1,TGTGCCAGCAGCTACTCGACCGTGAACACTGAAGCTTTCTTT,CASSYSTVNTEAFF
NA,NA,TRBV24-1,TRBJ1-2,TGTGCCACCAGTGACCTAGTGATTCCGGGTGGCTACACCTTC,CATSDLVIPGGYTF
once,TRBD1,TRBV5-1,TRBJ1-4,TGCGCCAGCAGCTTGCCCGGGACAGGGGTTGAAAAACTGTTTTTT,CASSLPGTGVEKLFF
NA,NA,TRBV19,TRBJ2-2,TGTGCCACCTCGGGGATGGGAACCGGGGAGCTGTTTTTT,CATSGMGTGELFF
NA,TRBD1,TRBV6-1,TRBJ1-3,TGTGCCAGCAGTGTTGGGACAGGGCGCGCTGGAAACACCATATATTTT,CASSVGTGRAGNTIYF
NA,NA,TRBV18,TRBJ2-5,TGTGCCAGCTCACCACGGCAGGGGATTCGAGAGACCCAGTACTTC,CASSPRQGIRETQYF